Listed here are 15 T cell receptor beta chains from one sample, sequenced in a study of shared clonotypes between healthy human individuals. Method: immunoSEQ multiplex PCR; TCRdb's copy keeps in-frame clones and lacks some. Among 600,000 to 750,000 clones listed, 72% were seen once. Material for sequencing was memory CD4+ T cells sorted from blood. Noted subset: CD45RA-negative fraction. The receptors derive from a woman between 25 and 40 years old in good health.

The chain combines TRBV5-1 with TRBJ2-3, with TRBD2 matching 11 bases. CDR1 SGHRS and CDR2 YFSETQ come from the germline V gene. The CDR3 is 14 residues long. Trimming cost V 2 bases and J 7 bases; bases outside gene matches: 3. The CDR3 nucleotides are TGCGCCAGCAGCTTAACTAGCGGGAGCCATACGCAGTATTTT. Protein sequence: CASSLTSGSHTQYF.

The J gene is TRBJ2-6, the V gene TRBV19, with no clear D. V shed 0 bases and J shed 0 bases, with 3 bases lying between them. Looked up from germline, CDR1 is LNHDA and CDR2 is SQIVND (reference sequence). CDR3 length: 15 amino acids. The chain's CDR3 is CASSIDSSGANVLTF. CDR3 bases: TGTGCCAGTAGTATAGATAGCTCTGGGGCCAACGTCCTGACTTTC.

The chain is built from TRBV5-1 and TRBJ1-3; a weak D match, TRBD1 (5 bases). Trimming shortened V by 0 bases and J by 0 bases, and 16 bases separated the two germline ends. CDR1 is SGHRS, CDR2 YFSETQ, per germline. The CDR3 loop spans 18 amino acids. The CDR3 region has the DNA TGCGCCAGCAGCTTGGAAGGGACTGCTCCTTCCTCTGGAAACACCATATATTTT. Translation gives CASSLEGTAPSSGNTIYF. Combining the CDR3 with reference TRBV5-1 and TRBJ1-3 gives the whole variable domain KAGVTQTPRYLIKTRGQQVTLSCSPISGHRSVSWYQQTPGQGLQFLFEYFSETQRNKGNFPGRFSGRQFSNSRSEMNVSTLELGDSALYLCASSLEGTAPSSGNTIYFGEGSWLTVV.

The rearrangement uses TRBV5-1 and TRBJ2-7, with 9 nucleotides matching TRBD2. Germline assignment: CDR1 SGHRS and CDR2 YFSETQ. V dropped 0 bases and J dropped 5; count of bases not matched to a gene: 6. The CDR3 runs to 15 residues. In nucleotides, the CDR3 is TGCGCCAGCAGCTTGGGACTAGCGGAAACCAACGAGCAGTACTTC. Amino acid sequence: CASSLGLAETNEQYF.

This chain joins TRBV2 and TRBJ1-4; the match to TRBD1 covers 8 bases. This CDR3 is 14 amino acids long. V lost 4 bases and J lost 5; bases outside the gene matches: 3. Germline loops: CDR1 SNHLY, CDR2 FYNNEI. This CDR3 reads CASSVGTGNEKLFF. The CDR3 DNA reads as TGTGCCAGCAGTGTTGGGACAGGAAATGAAAAACTGTTTTTT.

In this sample, this clone turned up many times. The chain uses TRBV7-6 and TRBJ2-2; the match to TRBD2 covers 13 bases. The CDR3 covers 16 residues. V was pared by 5 bases and J by 5 bases, with 5 bases of the junction left unmatched. Germline V lookup: CDR1 SGHVS, CDR2 FNYEAQ. The CDR3 region has the DNA TGTGCCAGCAGCCGGACTAGCGGGAGTGGGACCGGGGAGCTGTTTTTT. Encoded protein: CASSRTSGSGTGELFF.

The chain is built from TRBV4-1 and TRBJ2-7; D is perhaps TRBD1 (5 bases). This CDR3 spans 14 amino acids. V was shortened by 0 bases and J by 5 bases, with 11 bases between the two germline ends. Germline loops: CDR1 MGHRA, CDR2 YSYEKL. CDR3 amino acids: CASSQDKGMHEQYF. CDR3 nucleotide sequence: TGCGCCAGCAGCCAAGACAAGGGGATGCACGAGCAGTACTTC.

The V call is TRBV13, the J call TRBJ2-5; TRBD2 agrees at 13 bases. The V segment lost 5 bases and the J segment 5 bases; nucleotides outside the gene matches: 11. This CDR3 has 17 amino acids. Germline lookup yields CDR1 PRHDT and CDR2 FYEKMQ (reference sequence). Here the CDR3 DNA reads TGTGCCAGCAGCCCCGGACTAGCGGGAGTTCTAGAGGAGACCCAGTACTTC. This encodes CASSPGLAGVLEETQYF.

For this clone: Different DNA sequences within this sample yield the same CDR3. The DNA for the CDR3 is TGTGCCAGCAGAAGGACAGGGGGCAATCAGCCCCAGCATTTT. Its protein is CASRRTGGNQPQHF. This rearrangement joins TRBV27 to TRBJ1-5; 9 bases match TRBD1. CDR1 is MNHEY and CDR2 is SMNVEV in the germline V gene (reference sequence). The CDR3 runs 14 residues. V dropped 6 bases and J dropped 2; count of bases not matched to a gene: 2.

This chain joins TRBV5-6 and TRBJ1-5; 8 bases align to TRBD1. Germline CDR1 SGHDT, CDR2 YYEEEE. CDR3 length: 16 amino acids. V gave up 4 bases and J gave up 5 bases; unmatched junction bases: 11. This CDR3 is CASSITGGRLDQPQHF. The DNA of the CDR3 is TGTGCCAGCAGCATAACAGGGGGAAGGTTGGATCAGCCCCAGCATTTT.

Concerning this clone itself: A much larger clone lies a single base off, so this may be a read error. This chain uses TRBV11-2 with TRBJ2-3, with 11 positions matching TRBD2. Germline V gene data show CDR1 as SGHAT and CDR2 as FQNNGV. This CDR3 comprises 14 residues. The junction had 2 bases not matched to a gene; V was cut back by 6 bases and J by 3 bases. The DNA of the CDR3 is TGTGCCAGCAGTCCTAGCGGGAGGACAGATACGCAGTATTTT. This sequence encodes CASSPSGRTDTQYF.

The J gene is TRBJ2-5, the V gene TRBV29-1, with D unclear. The V gene's germline CDR1 is SQVTM and CDR2 ANQGSEA. Trimming pared 4 bases from V and 2 bases from J, leaving 8 bases between. The CDR3 runs 12 residues. DNA for the CDR3: TGCAGCGTTGTCCAATCGCAAGAGACCCAGTACTTC. This encodes CSVVQSQETQYF.

This clone was picked up a small number of times. Other DNA sequences in this specimen translate into the identical CDR3. V gene TRBV11-2 combines with J gene TRBJ2-1, with D possibly TRBD2 on 5 matching bases. In germline, CDR1 is SGHAT, CDR2 FQNNGV. CDR3 length: 15 amino acids. V lost 0 bases, J lost 7 bases, and 13 bases lay in between. CDR3 DNA: TGTGCCAGCAGCTTAGAGGACTCCAGGCTAAATGAGCAGTTCTTC. Translation gives CASSLEDSRLNEQFF.

CDR3 amino acids: CASSPAREINEKLFF. The CDR3 DNA reads as TGTGCCAGCAGCCCCGCCAGGGAGATTAATGAAAAACTGTTTTTT. The V gene is TRBV7-9, the J gene TRBJ1-4, with D possibly being TRBD1 (5 bases). CDR1 is SEHNR, CDR2 FQNEAQ, per germline (reference sequence). Trimming took off 5 bases at V and 4 bases at J, with 14 bases between the two ends. CDR3 size: 15 residues.

This clone was seen a handful of times. The V gene is TRBV2, the J gene TRBJ2-7; D might be TRBD1 (6 bases). Germline lookup yields CDR1 SNHLY and CDR2 FYNNEI. The CDR3 loop spans 15 amino acids. V was shortened by 8 bases and J by 5 bases, with 22 bases between the two germline ends. CDR3 DNA: TGTGCCAGCCGCCCGCCAGACGACAGGAAGGACGAGCAGTACTTC. As protein: CASRPPDDRKDEQYF.